This T cell receptor (beta chain) was found in a study of blood T cell repertoires in COVID-19. Clones were read by immunoSEQ multiplex PCR, and TCRdb kept only the in-frame ones, dropping some. The sample shows about 100,000 clones, roughly 87% of them seen only once. Sequencing input: peripheral blood. This clonotype was sampled from a young man in a cohort sampled during active COVID-19.

As DNA, the CDR3 is TGTGCCAGCAGCTCGGGCGGGGGGGCAGATACGCAGTATTTT. Translated: CASSSGGGADTQYF. The rearrangement links TRBV5-4 to TRBJ2-3; TRBD2 agrees at 9 bases. Germline V CDR1 and CDR2: SGHNT, YYREEE (reference sequence). Germline trimming cut 3 bases from V and 4 bases from J; bases unmatched to any gene: 3. The CDR3 has 14 amino acids.